The 20 T cell receptor beta chains below were found in one sample sequenced in a study of glioma-infiltrating T cells after dendritic cell vaccination (TCRdb year 2016). Library generation was performed with the immunoSEQ multiplex PCR assay. TCRdb carries this immuneACCESS record with in-frame sequences only. Its versions omit some clonotypes, under half of them owing to an unresolved V gene in the studies checked, with the rest unexplained. In this sample the table shows roughly 100,000 clones, 90% of which occur a single time. 2.7% of the sample belongs to the ten largest clones. What the time point label conveys for this sample: after dendritic cell vaccination, including at tumor progression/relapse. The specimen was blood, collected after dendritic cell vaccination. The receptors derive from a human donor with glioblastoma.

The count of this clone is one. J is TRBJ2-7 and V is TRBV19, with TRBD2 identical over 13 bases. J was trimmed by 2 bases and V by 5 bases; bases with no gene match: 9. The CDR3 totals 17 residues. Germline values: CDR1 LNHDA, CDR2 SQIVND (reference sequence). For the CDR3, the DNA is TGTGCCAGTAGTGGATTAAGACTAGCGGGAGGAACCTACGAGCAGTACTTC. It is translated as CASSGLRLAGGTYEQYF.

The chain has TRBV12-5 and TRBJ1-5; D is possibly TRBD1 (5 bases). The CDR3 is 14 amino acids. Per the germline V gene, CDR1 is LGHNT and CDR2 is FRNRAP. The V gene lost 7 bases and the J gene lost 0 bases, with 10 bases spanning the gap. The CDR3 nucleotides are TGTGCTAGTGTCCAGGGCTATAGCAATCAGCCCCAGCATTTT. As protein: CASVQGYSNQPQHF.

The V and J genes are TRBV5-6 and TRBJ1-1; 10 bases line up with TRBD1. The germline CDR1 and CDR2 sequences are SGHDT and YYEEEE. V trimming: 0 bases; J trimming: 6 bases; junction bases outside the gene matches: 8. The CDR3 covers 16 residues. The CDR3 here is CASSLAGQGERAEAFF. CDR3 coding DNA: TGTGCCAGCAGCTTGGCCGGACAGGGGGAAAGGGCTGAAGCTTTCTTT.

This chain joins TRBV9 and TRBJ2-2; D is uncertain. Germline V gene data show CDR1 as SGDLS and CDR2 as YYNGEE. The CDR3 is 14 residues long. V gave up 3 bases and J gave up 3 bases, with 9 bases separating them. CDR3 region: CASSAFIDTGELFF. The CDR3, as DNA: TGTGCCAGCAGCGCCTTTATCGACACCGGGGAGCTGTTTTTT.

V gene TRBV19 combines with J gene TRBJ1-3; 8 nucleotides match TRBD1. The V gene's germline CDR1 is LNHDA and CDR2 SQIVND (reference sequence). Losses at the gene ends were 9 bases for V and 0 bases for J; bases not matched to a gene: 10. The length of the CDR3 is 16 residues. This chain's CDR3 is CASGQAGGLSGNTIYF. CDR3 sequence (DNA): TGTGCCAGCGGCCAAGCAGGGGGCCTCTCTGGAAACACCATATATTTT.

The J gene is TRBJ2-5, the V gene TRBV11-1; D remains unclear. The V end lost 2 bases, the J end lost 1 base, and 8 bases lay between the germline ends. Germline CDR1 SGHAT, CDR2 FQDESV (reference sequence). The CDR3 loop spans 14 amino acids. This chain's CDR3 is CASSLRQTQETQYF. The CDR3 nucleotides read TGTGCCAGCAGCTTACGACAAACCCAAGAGACCCAGTACTTC.

The J gene is TRBJ2-7, the V gene TRBV14, with a weak D call TRBD1 (5 bases). Trimming stripped 4 bases from V and 0 bases from J, with 16 bases between. The germline V gene encodes CDR1 SGHDN and CDR2 FVKESK. This CDR3 comprises 16 residues. CDR3 loop: CASSPRLTASSYEQYF. The CDR3, as DNA: TGTGCCAGCAGCCCGCGTCTGACAGCGAGCTCCTACGAGCAGTACTTC.

The CDR3 DNA reads as TGTGCCAGCAGCTTGGGACTAGCGGAACTTATGTTCACAGATACGCAGTATTTT. It translates to CASSLGLAELMFTDTQYF. The rearrangement links TRBV7-9 to TRBJ2-3; TRBD2 matches 11 bases. Losses at the gene ends were 3 bases for V and 2 bases for J; bases not matched to a gene: 10. This CDR3 spans 18 amino acids. Looked up from germline, CDR1 is SEHNR and CDR2 is FQNEAQ (reference sequence). Combining the CDR3 with reference TRBV7-9 and TRBJ2-3 gives the whole variable domain DTGVSQNPRHKITKRGQNVTFRCDPISEHNRLYWYRQTLGQGPEFLTYFQNEAQLEKSRLLSDRFSAERPKGSFSTLEIQRTEQGDSAMYLCASSLGLAELMFTDTQYFGPGTRLTVL.

The gene calls are TRBV4-2 and TRBJ2-4, with 11 bases matching TRBD2. The ends lost 4 bases at V and 3 bases at J; junction bases unmatched: 14. This CDR3 is built from 19 residues. The germline gives CDR1 LGHNA, CDR2 YNFKEQ. The CDR3 DNA follows: TGTGCCAGCAGCCCAGGGGTTGGGCTAGCGGGGGGATACAAAAACATTCAGTACTTC. Translation gives CASSPGVGLAGGYKNIQYF.

CDR3 sequence: CASSHLTSGIYEQFF. The DNA of the CDR3 is TGTGCCAGTAGCCACCTGACTAGCGGGATCTATGAGCAGTTCTTC. This chain links TRBV19 with TRBJ2-1, with 11 bases aligning to TRBD2. Germline assignment: CDR1 LNHDA and CDR2 SQIVND (reference sequence). This CDR3 spans 15 amino acids. J gave up 8 bases and V 6 bases, and 9 bases lay outside the gene matches.

This chain connects TRBV5-1 to TRBJ2-2; 10 nucleotides agree with TRBD1. This CDR3 comprises 15 residues. CDR1 SGHRS and CDR2 YFSETQ come from the germline V gene. V was clipped by 4 bases and J by 4 bases; unmatched bases: 4. CDR3 loop: CASSKGQGTTGELFF. The CDR3 DNA sequence: TGCGCCAGCAGCAAGGGACAGGGGACCACCGGGGAGCTGTTTTTT.

This chain links TRBV7-6 with TRBJ1-1; maybe TRBD1 (6 bases). The CDR3 sequence is 14 residues long. Trimming removed 5 bases from V and 1 base from J, with 11 bases in between. Looked up from germline, CDR1 is SGHVS and CDR2 is FNYEAQ. CDR3 coding DNA: TGTGCCAGCAGCCCGGGACACCAGAACACTGAAGCTTTCTTT. Its protein is CASSPGHQNTEAFF. Full variable domain (remainder filled in from reference TRBV7-6 and TRBJ1-1): GAGVSQSPRYKVTKRGQDVALRCDPISGHVSLYWYRQALGQGPEFLTYFNYEAQQDKSGLPNDRFSAERPEGSISTLTIQRTEQRDSAMYRCASSPGHQNTEAFFGQGTRLTVV.

The chain couples TRBV15 to TRBJ2-3; weak D call: TRBD2 (6 bases). CDR3 length: 14 residues. V dropped 0 bases and J dropped 4 bases, with 8 bases sitting between them. Germline V gene lookup returns CDR1 LNHNV and CDR2 YYDKDF (reference sequence). CDR3 protein: CATSRDRLADTQYF. CDR3 sequence (DNA): TGTGCCACCAGCAGAGATCGACTAGCAGATACGCAGTATTTT.

The J gene is TRBJ2-2, the V gene TRBV5-6; weak D call: TRBD1 (6 bases). CDR3 size: 16 residues. CDR1 SGHDT and CDR2 YYEEEE come from the germline V gene. Deletions cut 2 bases from V and 4 bases from J, with 15 bases between. CDR3 DNA sequence: TGTGCCAGCAGCTTTGGACCGACAGGAGGCACCGGGGAGCTGTTTTTT. Amino acid sequence: CASSFGPTGGTGELFF.

The V call is TRBV6-1, the J call TRBJ1-3; no definite D call. This CDR3 has 11 amino acids. With 6 bases removed from V and 6 bases from J, the gap between germline ends came to 6 bases. CDR1 is MNHNS and CDR2 is SASEGT in the germline V gene. The CDR3 bases are TGTGCCAGCAGCCCTTTAAACACCATATATTTT. It codes for CASSPLNTIYF.

This clone appeared a single time. The chain uses TRBV6-1 and TRBJ1-6; D is perhaps TRBD1 (5 bases). The germline V gene encodes CDR1 MNHNS and CDR2 SASEGT. Trimming pared 4 bases from V and 8 bases from J, leaving 15 bases between. The CDR3 has 15 residues. DNA of the CDR3: TGTGCCAGCAGTGGATCGACAGAGGCTTATTCACCCCTCCACTTT. Translation: CASSGSTEAYSPLHF.

This clone was observed a single time. V and J are TRBV19 and TRBJ1-6; D is undetermined. This CDR3 comprises 17 residues. V lost 3 bases, J lost 10 bases, and 22 bases lay in between. CDR1 and CDR2 from the germline V gene are LNHDA and SQIVND (reference sequence). The CDR3, as DNA: TGTGCCAGTAGTATCGGAGGTTCGCCAAAACTGTGGTCACCCCTCCACTTT. Its protein is CASSIGGSPKLWSPLHF.

The genes are TRBV27 and TRBJ2-3, with 10 bases that match TRBD1. The CDR3 consists of 15 residues. Germline V lookup: CDR1 MNHEY, CDR2 SMNVEV (reference sequence). V lost 5 bases and J lost 4; bases outside the gene matches: 6. The chain's CDR3 is CASSNGQGGADTQYF. The CDR3, as DNA: TGTGCCAGCAGTAACGGACAGGGGGGTGCAGATACGCAGTATTTT.

V and J are TRBV27 and TRBJ1-6; D call uncertain. CDR1 MNHEY and CDR2 SMNVEV come from the germline V gene (reference sequence). V dropped 3 bases and J dropped 0 bases, with 18 bases sitting between them. The CDR3 is 19 amino acids. The CDR3 DNA is TGTGCCAGCAGTTTCCTAGGACCTGGGCGGGGCTCCTATAATTCACCCCTCCACTTT. Residues: CASSFLGPGRGSYNSPLHF.

The J gene is TRBJ2-1, the V gene TRBV4-1; 9 bases are shared with TRBD2. This CDR3 contains 22 residues. V was pared by 2 bases and J by 8 bases, with 28 bases of the junction left unmatched. Germline lookup yields CDR1 MGHRA and CDR2 YSYEKL. DNA of the CDR3: TGCGCCAGCAGCCAAAAAGCTCCCAGTCCAAGTTTAGCGGGAGAGTTCGGCGATGAGCAGTTCTTC. It encodes CASSQKAPSPSLAGEFGDEQFF.